This T cell receptor (beta chain) was retrieved from a study of identical twins. The CDR3 spans 15 residues. TCRdb fed the 5' RACE reads into MiXCR, producing one record per CDR3 protein. The sample shows roughly 570,000 distinct CDR3 sequences, around 9.6% of them seen only once. The data were also submitted as part of a second study, on yellow fever vaccine responses in identical twins.

Material: PBMCs. This sequence was found in a woman aged 18-35 years in good health. The V call is TRBV21-1, the J call TRBJ1-1; the listed D gene, TRBD1, was not tested against the DNA. TRBV21-1 is assigned pseudogene status. CDR3 loop: CARAGTGLVNTEAFF. The CDR3 DNA is TGTGCCAGAGCCGGGACAGGGCTTGTCAACACTGAAGCTTTCTTT.